This TCR beta chain was sequenced for a study of shared clonotypes between healthy human individuals. Looking at the study overall: For every donor, three CD4 naive, three CD4 memory, two CD8 naive and one CD8 memory plates were used.

Libraries were prepared by immunoSEQ multiplex PCR; TCRdb keeps only in-frame clonotypes and omits some of them. Of around 980,000 clones in the sample, about 80% were seen once. Into CD45RA+ naive and CD45RA-negative memory subsets, the CD4+ cells were split. Trimming took off 7 bases at V and 6 bases at J, with 18 bases between the two ends. Germline V CDR1 and CDR2: SGHTS, YDEGEE. CDR3 length: 14 residues. Specimen: memory CD4+ T cells from PBMCs. The subset: CD45RA-negative fraction. The TCR was taken from a man aged 18 to 29 in good health. Some clones in this sample may be carry-over from other donors' samples. The rearrangement links TRBV5-8 to TRBJ2-3; no definite D call. Here the CDR3 DNA reads TGTGCCAGCGTCCCCTCGGCGACTCCGGATACGCAGTATTTT. This sequence encodes CASVPSATPDTQYF.